Following are 27 T cell receptor beta chains from one sample sequenced in a study of identical twins listed by TCRdb under 2016. Library construction relied on 5' RACE. Reads for this sample came from an Illumina HiSeq 2000. Using fastp at Q25 and MiXCR, TCRdb reprocessed the public reads and kept productive beta chains. Identical CDR3 protein sequences are pooled into one entry, listed with their most common genes and DNA. This sample gives 650,000 to 750,000 distinct CDR3 sequences in total; 21% of them show up just once. Of the sample, around 4.4% falls within the top ten clones. These sequences were also reported in another study, on T cells expressing NK-cell markers.

Sequencing used PBMCs. These TCRs come from a woman younger than 35 in good health.

J is TRBJ2-5 and V is TRBV3-1; D unclear. Germline CDR1 and CDR2: LGHDT and YNNKEL (reference sequence). CDR3 size: 13 residues. V was shortened by 6 bases and J by 0 bases, with 8 bases between the two germline ends. CDR3 in DNA: TGTGCCAGCAGGACGGCGTACCAAGAGACCCAGTACTTC. Its protein product is CASRTAYQETQYF.

This clonotype showed up just a few times. This chain connects TRBV29-1 to TRBJ1-2; no definite D call. The germline V and J ends were trimmed by 3 bases and 4 bases, with 6 bases remaining between them. This CDR3 comprises 11 residues. The germline V gene encodes CDR1 SQVTM and CDR2 ANQGSEA. CDR3 sequence reads: CSVERRYGYTF. The CDR3 DNA follows: TGCAGCGTTGAGCGGCGCTATGGCTACACCTTC.

This clonotype was picked up many times. Written as DNA, the CDR3 is TGCAGTGCCCCGGGACAGGGGTCCGGGGAGCTGTTTTTT. It translates to CSAPGQGSGELFF. V and J are TRBV20-1 and TRBJ2-2, with TRBD1 matching 10 bases. Per germline, CDR1 DFQATT and CDR2 SNEGSKA (reference sequence). The junction had 4 bases not matched to a gene; V was cut back by 6 bases and J by 6 bases. The CDR3 runs 13 residues.

V is TRBV5-1 and J is TRBJ1-3, with TRBD1 matching over 8 bases. V trimming: 5 bases; J trimming: 2 bases; junction bases outside the gene matches: 9. Germline CDR1 SGHRS, CDR2 YFSETQ. CDR3 length equals 16 residues. The CDR3 DNA sequence: TGCGCCAGCAGTTCCCGGACAGGGAACGCTGGAAACACCATATATTTT. Amino acids: CASSSRTGNAGNTIYF.

This clonotype was counted a few times. The chain carries TRBV29-1 and TRBJ1-1; 7 nucleotides line up with TRBD1. Germline V gene data show CDR1 as SQVTM and CDR2 as ANQGSEA. Losses at the gene ends were 5 bases for V and 4 bases for J; bases not matched to a gene: 7. The CDR3 runs to 13 residues. CDR3 loop: CSVPLQGSTEAFF. Here the CDR3 DNA reads TGCAGCGTTCCCTTACAGGGGAGCACTGAAGCTTTCTTT. Combining the CDR3 with reference TRBV29-1 and TRBJ1-1 gives the whole variable domain SAVISQKPSRDICQRGTSLTIQCQVDSQVTMMFWYRQQPGQSLTLIATANQGSEATYESGFVIDKFPISRPNLTFSTLTVSNMSPEDSSIYLCSVPLQGSTEAFFGQGTRLTVV.

This clonotype was recorded a few times. The chain links TRBV29-1 to TRBJ2-3; D gene unclear. V lost 6 bases to trimming and J lost 8 bases, with 12 bases between them. The CDR3 covers 11 residues. Germline values: CDR1 SQVTM, CDR2 ANQGSEA. The CDR3 is CSVRTAGTQYF. The CDR3 DNA reads TGCAGCGTCCGGACGGCTGGTACGCAGTATTTT.

The rearrangement joins TRBV29-1 to TRBJ2-5, with 7 bases lining up with TRBD2. The V gene end was trimmed by 4 bases and the J gene end by 2 bases; junction bases not matched to a gene: 13. CDR1 SQVTM and CDR2 ANQGSEA come from the germline V gene. The CDR3 contains 16 residues. The CDR3 DNA reads TGCAGCGTTGCGGCCCCAATGGGAGGGCTTCAAGAGACCCAGTACTTC. Its protein is CSVAAPMGGLQETQYF.

This clonotype was seen only a few times. V and J are TRBV7-2 and TRBJ2-7; 10 positions match TRBD2. The germline gives CDR1 SGHTA, CDR2 FQGNSA. The V and J ends lost 5 bases and 2 bases, in that order; junction bases with no gene match: 6. CDR3 length equals 15 residues. The CDR3 reads CASSTGLAEAYEQYF. The CDR3 bases are TGTGCCAGCAGCACAGGACTAGCGGAAGCCTACGAGCAGTACTTC.

This clonotype appeared a few times. The rearrangement uses TRBV6-1 and TRBJ2-7; the D gene is possibly TRBD1 (6 bases). The CDR3 is 14 amino acids. Trimming took off 8 bases at V and 6 bases at J, with 20 bases between the two ends. CDR1 and CDR2 from the germline V gene are MNHNS and SASEGT. The CDR3 nucleotides read TGTGCCAGCTATAGCATTCAGGGGAAGGGCGAGCAGTACTTC. It is translated as CASYSIQGKGEQYF.

The rearrangement links TRBV12-3 or TRBV12-4 to TRBJ2-7, with 7 bases that match TRBD2. V shed 7 bases, J shed 0 bases, and the junction held 6 bases outside the gene matches. The CDR3 consists of 14 residues. CDR3 coding DNA: TGTGCCAGCACCCGGCGGGGGAGCTCCTACGAGCAGTACTTC. Translation: CASTRRGSSYEQYF.

The CDR3 sequence: CASSTLGADTQYF. The CDR3 bases are TGTGCCAGCAGCACTCTAGGAGCAGATACGCAGTATTTT. The V gene is TRBV7-9, the J gene TRBJ2-3; no reliable D call. The germline CDR1 and CDR2 sequences are SEHNR and FQNEAQ (reference sequence). V was pared by 5 bases and J by 4 bases, with 10 bases between. The CDR3 is made up of 13 amino acids.

This clonotype was seen more than once but under ten times. V and J are TRBV21-1 and TRBJ2-7; the tabulated D call, TRBD1, remains unverified against the DNA. TRBV21-1 counts as a pseudogene. This CDR3 region has 18 residues. The CDR3 sequence: CASSKAPGRPAFSYEQYF. The DNA for the CDR3 is TGTGCCAGCAGCAAAGCTCCCGGGAGGCCAGCCTTCTCCTACGAGCAGTACTTC.

The chain uses TRBV12-3 or TRBV12-4 and TRBJ1-1; 7 bases map to TRBD1. The V segment lost 6 bases and the J segment 4 bases; nucleotides outside the gene matches: 8. The CDR3 loop spans 14 amino acids. The DNA of the CDR3 is TGTGCCAGCAGCCGACAGGGTGAAAGCACTGAAGCTTTCTTT. Translating it yields CASSRQGESTEAFF.

The V gene is TRBV29-1, the J gene TRBJ1-2; a possible D gene is TRBD1 (5 bases). Germline V gives CDR1 SQVTM, CDR2 ANQGSEA. The CDR3 is 16 residues long. V shed 4 bases and J shed 6 bases, with 24 bases lying between them. The DNA of the CDR3 is TGCAGCGTTGTCTGGGGCCCCCGGGGGGTCTTCCATGGCTACACCTTC. Translated, it gives CSVVWGPRGVFHGYTF.

The rearrangement uses TRBV20-1 and TRBJ2-5; 10 bases are a match to TRBD2. Germline assignment: CDR1 DFQATT and CDR2 SNEGSKA (reference sequence). There are 18 residues in the CDR3. J gave up 5 bases and V 5 bases, and 20 bases lay outside the gene matches. In DNA, the CDR3 is TGCAGTGCTCTGGTTCTTCCTAGCGGGAGCGGGACCGTTGAGACCCAGTACTTC. This codes for CSALVLPSGSGTVETQYF.

The chain couples TRBV27 to TRBJ1-1, with TRBD1 as a possible D gene (5 bases). Germline V gives CDR1 MNHEY, CDR2 SMNVEV (reference sequence). This CDR3 is 14 amino acids long. Trimming cost V 7 bases and J 0 bases, with 12 bases left between them. In DNA, the CDR3 is TGTGCCAGCAAGGTGGGGGAGATGAACACTGAAGCTTTCTTT. This translates into CASKVGEMNTEAFF.

This sequence joins TRBV9 and TRBJ1-2; tentative D call: TRBD1 (5 bases). This CDR3 is 13 amino acids long. Trimming shortened V by 4 bases and J by 6 bases, and 13 bases separated the two germline ends. Looked up from germline, CDR1 is SGDLS and CDR2 is YYNGEE. CDR3 sequence (DNA): TGTGCCAGCAGCCCCTCGGGACCGGATGGCTACACCTTC. Translated, it gives CASSPSGPDGYTF.

This clonotype came up many times. V is TRBV12-3 or TRBV12-4 and J is TRBJ2-7, with 12 bases aligning to TRBD1. The CDR3 is 15 residues long. V dropped 3 bases and J dropped 3; count of bases not matched to a gene: 3. The CDR3 region has the DNA TGTGCCAGCAGTTTGGGACAGGGGGCGATCTACGAGCAGTACTTC. It is translated as CASSLGQGAIYEQYF.

This clonotype was counted a few times. V gene TRBV12-3 or TRBV12-4 combines with J gene TRBJ2-7; the D gene is possibly TRBD2 (6 bases). The CDR3 spans 14 residues. Trimming removed 1 base from V and 5 bases from J, with 12 bases in between. This chain's CDR3 is CASSLEAGVDEQYF. The CDR3 bases are TGTGCCAGCAGTTTAGAAGCGGGTGTCGACGAGCAGTACTTC.

This clonotype was counted only a few times. V usage is TRBV10-3 and J usage is TRBJ2-1; D could derive from TRBD1 or TRBD2 (6 bases each). From germline, CDR1 is ENHRY and CDR2 SYGVKD. Trimming took off 0 bases at V and 12 bases at J, with 12 bases between the two ends. The CDR3 consists of 13 residues. CDR3: CAISESRGAWQFF. The DNA for the CDR3 is TGTGCCATCAGTGAGTCGAGGGGGGCTTGGCAGTTCTTC.

This chain uses TRBV10-3 with TRBJ2-5; tentatively, D is TRBD1 or TRBD2 (6 bases each). The CDR3 is 16 amino acids. V was pared by 8 bases and J by 5 bases, with 24 bases between. Per the germline V gene, CDR1 is ENHRY and CDR2 is SYGVKD. CDR3 bases: TGTGCCATCGGCCCCTCGAAGGGGGGAGATTTGGAGACCCAGTACTTC. The encoded protein is CAIGPSKGGDLETQYF.

This clonotype has just a few counts. V usage is TRBV29-1 and J usage is TRBJ1-2, with a weak D call TRBD1 (6 bases). Between the trimmed V and J ends, which lost 4 bases and 7 bases, there was a span of 10 bases. Germline loops: CDR1 SQVTM, CDR2 ANQGSEA. This CDR3 is 11 amino acids long. The CDR3 sequence: CSVAHRAGYTF. The CDR3 DNA reads TGCAGCGTTGCCCACAGGGCTGGCTACACCTTC.

This clonotype has only one observation. The chain recombines TRBV7-9 with TRBJ2-1; D possibly matches TRBD1 or TRBD2 (5 bases each). The CDR3 has 15 amino acids. Germline loops: CDR1 SEHNR, CDR2 FQNEAQ (reference sequence). V lost 5 bases, J lost 6 bases, and 17 bases lay in between. The CDR3 protein is CASSDAGTPVNEQFF. CDR3 nucleotide sequence: TGTGCCAGCAGCGATGCCGGGACGCCGGTCAATGAGCAGTTCTTC.

CDR3 coding DNA: TGTGCCATCACCGGGAGCTCCTACAATGAGCAGTTCTTC. Residues: CAITGSSYNEQFF. The J gene is TRBJ2-1, the V gene TRBV10-3; possibly TRBD2 for D (6 bases). Trimming cost V 7 bases and J 0 bases, with 7 bases left between them. The CDR3 sequence is 13 residues long. CDR1 is ENHRY and CDR2 is SYGVKD in the germline V gene.

At least ten counts were recorded for this clonotype. The chain uses TRBV29-1 and TRBJ1-1, with 7 bases lining up with TRBD1. Germline V CDR1 and CDR2: SQVTM, ANQGSEA. This CDR3 contains 13 residues. V was clipped by 7 bases and J by 1 base; unmatched bases: 6. The DNA of the CDR3 is TGCAGCGCCTCGACAGGGACGAACACTGAAGCTTTCTTT. Translated: CSASTGTNTEAFF.

This clonotype was counted between two and nine times. The rearrangement joins TRBV5-6 to TRBJ1-5; the match to TRBD1 covers 8 bases. Unmatched junction bases numbered 6, after V lost 0 bases and J lost 7 bases. The V gene's germline CDR1 is SGHDT and CDR2 YYEEEE. The CDR3 runs 15 residues. Written as DNA, the CDR3 is TGTGCCAGCAGCTTGGGGGGGACAGGTCGGCAGCCCCAGCATTTT. Its translation: CASSLGGTGRQPQHF. Full variable domain (outside the CDR3, taken from reference TRBV5-6 and TRBJ1-5): DAGVTQSPTHLIKTRGQQVTLRCSPKSGHDTVSWYQQALGQGPQFIFQYYEEEERQRGNFPDRFSGHQFPNYSSELNVNALLLGDSALYLCASSLGGTGRQPQHFGDGTRLSIL.

V gene TRBV6-4 combines with J gene TRBJ2-7; D may be TRBD2 (6 bases). Germline CDR1 reads MRHNA; CDR2 reads SNTAGT. V lost 0 bases, J lost 1 base, and 13 bases lay in between. The CDR3 is 16 amino acids. CDR3 residues: CASSDSIRTTSYEQYF. The CDR3 bases are TGTGCCAGCAGTGACTCGATCCGGACTACTTCCTACGAGCAGTACTTC.